This T cell receptor beta chain derives from a study of CD8 T cells in ankylosing spondylitis. The sample holds many counts of this clonotype. The germline V gene encodes CDR1 DFQATT and CDR2 SNEGSKA (reference sequence). V lost 1 base to trimming and J lost 0 bases, with 15 bases between them. The CDR3 sequence is 16 residues long. TCR beta libraries were made by quantitative 5'-RACE with molecular barcodes. TCRdb re-analysed the 5' RACE reads in MiXCR, keeping a single row per CDR3 protein. The table records under 150,000 distinct CDR3 sequences, approximately 10% of them present only once. Sample: blood, either unsorted or a sorted T cell fraction (not recorded which). This clonotype was sampled from a male donor with ankylosing spondylitis or in good health (not recorded which). The genes are TRBV20-1 and TRBJ1-1; the D gene is possibly TRBD1 (6 bases). The chain's CDR3 is CSARAYTGNMNTEAFF. The CDR3 nucleotides are TGCAGTGCTAGAGCCTATACAGGGAACATGAACACTGAAGCTTTCTTT.